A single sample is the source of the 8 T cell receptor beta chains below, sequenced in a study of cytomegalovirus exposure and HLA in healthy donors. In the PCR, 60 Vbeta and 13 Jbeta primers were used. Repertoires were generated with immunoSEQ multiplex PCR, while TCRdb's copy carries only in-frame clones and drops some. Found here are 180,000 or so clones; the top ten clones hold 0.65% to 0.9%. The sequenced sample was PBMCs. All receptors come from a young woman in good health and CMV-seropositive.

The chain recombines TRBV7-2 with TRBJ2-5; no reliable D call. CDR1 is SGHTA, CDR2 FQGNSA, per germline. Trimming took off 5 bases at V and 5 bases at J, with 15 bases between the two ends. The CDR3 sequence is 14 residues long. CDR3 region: CASSRTNSRETQYF. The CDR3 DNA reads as TGTGCCAGCAGCCGCACCAATAGTCGGGAGACCCAGTACTTC.

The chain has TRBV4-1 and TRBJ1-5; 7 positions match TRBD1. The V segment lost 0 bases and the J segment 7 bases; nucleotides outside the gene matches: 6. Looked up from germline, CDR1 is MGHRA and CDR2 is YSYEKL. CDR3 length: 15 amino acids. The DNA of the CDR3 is TGCGCCAGCAGCCAAGATGGAGGGGGCGGGCAGCCCCAGCATTTT. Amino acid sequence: CASSQDGGGGQPQHF.

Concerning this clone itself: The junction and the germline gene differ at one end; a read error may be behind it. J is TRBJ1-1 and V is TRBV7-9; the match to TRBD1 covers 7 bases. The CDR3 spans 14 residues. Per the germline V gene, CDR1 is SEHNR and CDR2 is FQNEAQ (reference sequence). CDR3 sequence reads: CASSLGTVNTEAFF. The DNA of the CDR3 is TGTGCCAGCAGTTTAGGGACAGTGAACACTGAAGCTTTCTTT.

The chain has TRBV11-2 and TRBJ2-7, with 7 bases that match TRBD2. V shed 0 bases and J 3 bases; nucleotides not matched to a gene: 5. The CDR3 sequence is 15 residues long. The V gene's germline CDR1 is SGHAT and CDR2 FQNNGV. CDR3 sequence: CASSLDPSGLYEQYF. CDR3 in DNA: TGTGCCAGCAGCTTAGATCCTAGCGGACTCTACGAGCAGTACTTC.

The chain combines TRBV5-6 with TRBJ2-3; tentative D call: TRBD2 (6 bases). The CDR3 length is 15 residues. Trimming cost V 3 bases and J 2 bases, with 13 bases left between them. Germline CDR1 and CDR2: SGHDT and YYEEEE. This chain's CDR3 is CASSWGGLPTDTQYF. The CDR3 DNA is TGTGCCAGCAGCTGGGGTGGACTACCCACAGATACGCAGTATTTT.

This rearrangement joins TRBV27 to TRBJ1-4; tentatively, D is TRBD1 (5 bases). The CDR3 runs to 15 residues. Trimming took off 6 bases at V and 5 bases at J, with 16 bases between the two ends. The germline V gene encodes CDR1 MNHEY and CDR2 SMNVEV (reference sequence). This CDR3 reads CASSSPDRGNEKLFF. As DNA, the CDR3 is TGTGCCAGCAGCTCCCCAGACAGAGGAAATGAAAAACTGTTTTTT.

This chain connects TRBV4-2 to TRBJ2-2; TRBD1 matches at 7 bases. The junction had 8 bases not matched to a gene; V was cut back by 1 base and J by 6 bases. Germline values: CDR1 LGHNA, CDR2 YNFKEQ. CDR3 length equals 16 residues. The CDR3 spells CASSQGGEGAAGELFF. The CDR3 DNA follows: TGTGCCAGCAGCCAAGGGGGCGAGGGGGCGGCCGGGGAGCTGTTTTTT.

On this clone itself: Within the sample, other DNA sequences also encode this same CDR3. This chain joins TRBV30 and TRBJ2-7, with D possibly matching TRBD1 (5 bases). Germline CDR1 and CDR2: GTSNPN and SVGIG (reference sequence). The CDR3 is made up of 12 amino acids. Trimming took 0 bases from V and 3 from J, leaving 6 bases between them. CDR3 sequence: CAWSVRDYEQYF. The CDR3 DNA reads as TGTGCCTGGAGTGTCAGGGACTACGAGCAGTACTTC.